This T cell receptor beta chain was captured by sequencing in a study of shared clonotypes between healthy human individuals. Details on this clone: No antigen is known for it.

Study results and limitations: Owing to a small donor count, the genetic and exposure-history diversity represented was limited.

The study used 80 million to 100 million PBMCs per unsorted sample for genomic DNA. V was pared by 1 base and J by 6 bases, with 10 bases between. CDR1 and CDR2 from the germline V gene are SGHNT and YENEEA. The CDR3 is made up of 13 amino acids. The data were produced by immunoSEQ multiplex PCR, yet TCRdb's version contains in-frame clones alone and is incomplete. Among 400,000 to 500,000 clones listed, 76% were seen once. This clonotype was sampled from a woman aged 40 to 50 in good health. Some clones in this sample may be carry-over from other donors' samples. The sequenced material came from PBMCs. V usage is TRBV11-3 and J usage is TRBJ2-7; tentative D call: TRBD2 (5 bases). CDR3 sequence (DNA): TGTGCCAGCAGCTTAGGGGGAACTAGCGAGCAGTACTTC. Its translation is CASSLGGTSEQYF.